Listed below are T cell receptor beta chains from one sample, sequenced in a study of blood T cells in healthy people across ages. TCRdb processed the 5' RACE reads anew with MiXCR; each CDR3 protein has one entry. Of roughly 1.5 million distinct CDR3 sequences in the sample, about 45% were seen once. The sample taken for sequencing was blood. These receptor sequences come from a woman aged 18-29 years in good health. CDR3s include the opening cysteine and the closing phenylalanine or tryptophan. D genes are given only for firm matches. Clone size is given for some rows only: seen once, a few or many times, or a class if the clone is expanded.

TRBD1,few,TRBV4-3,TRBJ1-1,CASSQDYQGGWTEAFF,TGCGCCAGCAGCCAAGATTACCAGGGGGGTTGGACTGAAGCTTTCTTT
TRBD2,-,TRBV4-1,TRBJ2-3,CASSQASGPDTQYF,TGCGCCAGCAGCCAGGCTAGCGGTCCAGATACGCAGTATTTT
-,-,TRBV4-1,TRBJ1-4,CASSPDNEKLFF,TGCGCCAGCAGCCCTGATAATGAAAAACTGTTTTTT
-,-,TRBV5-6,TRBJ2-7,CASSFDTGFEQYF,TGTGCCAGCAGCTTCGACACAGGATTCGAGCAGTACTTC
TRBD1,-,TRBV20-1,TRBJ1-1,CSARGGGVNTEAFF,TGCAGTGCTAGAGGAGGGGGCGTGAACACTGAAGCTTTCTTT
-,-,TRBV7-9,TRBJ1-1,CASSRPGREAFF,TGTGCCAGCAGCCGACCGGGGCGTGAAGCTTTCTTT
-,-,TRBV4-3,TRBJ1-1,CASSQDTPFVGGGMAEAFF,TGCGCCAGCAGCCAAGACACCCCCTTTGTTGGCGGGGGCATGGCTGAAGCTTTCTTT
-,few,TRBV7-2,TRBJ2-7,CASSLGGQDYNEQYF,TGTGCCAGCAGCTTGGGAGGACAAGACTACAATGAGCAGTACTTC
-,-,TRBV9,TRBJ2-3,CASSALADAGTDTQYF,TGTGCCAGCAGCGCCTTAGCGGATGCGGGAACAGATACGCAGTATTTT
-,-,TRBV4-3,TRBJ2-1,CASSQEDSYNEQFF,TGCGCCAGCAGCCAAGAGGACAGCTACAATGAGCAGTTCTTC
-,few,TRBV6-2/TRBV6-3,TRBJ2-1,CASSYYRPDPNEQFF,TGTGCCAGCAGTTACTACCGTCCCGACCCCAATGAGCAGTTCTTC
-,-,TRBV19,TRBJ1-2,CASRAPYGYGYTF,TGTGCCAGTAGAGCGCCGTATGGCTATGGCTACACCTTC
-,few,TRBV7-2,TRBJ2-7,CASSLADVSYEQYF,TGTGCCAGCAGCTTAGCAGACGTTTCCTACGAGCAGTACTTC
-,many,TRBV12-3/TRBV12-4,TRBJ2-7,CASRPDSYEQYF,TGTGCCAGCAGACCAGATTCCTACGAGCAGTACTTC
-,few,TRBV4-1,TRBJ2-1,CASSQGSLAAYEQFF,TGCGCCAGCAGCCAAGGTTCACTAGCAGCTTATGAGCAGTTCTTC
TRBD1,-,TRBV6-5,TRBJ2-1,CASSFDRASNDEQFF,TGTGCCAGCAGTTTTGACAGGGCGAGTAACGATGAGCAGTTCTTC
-,-,TRBV11-2,TRBJ2-7,CASSLARQGHEQYF,TGTGCCAGCAGTCTGGCTCGGCAGGGGCACGAGCAGTACTTC
-,-,TRBV7-2,TRBJ2-3,CASSGDGVGPRTQYF,TGTGCCAGCAGTGGGGACGGGGTGGGTCCCCGTACGCAGTATTTT
TRBD2,few,TRBV28,TRBJ2-1,CASSSPSGTYNEQFF,TGTGCCAGCAGTTCCCCTAGCGGGACTTACAATGAGCAGTTCTTC
TRBD2,few,TRBV6-2/TRBV6-3,TRBJ2-1,CASSYSSGNGNEQFF,TGTGCCAGCAGTTACTCCAGCGGGAACGGCAATGAGCAGTTCTTC
-,-,TRBV7-8,TRBJ1-6,CASSQTAYNSPLHF,TGTGCCAGCAGCCAGACGGCCTATAATTCACCCCTCCACTTT
-,-,TRBV2,TRBJ2-4,CASSGGIAKNIQYF,TGTGCCAGCAGTGGGGGAATAGCCAAAAACATTCAGTACTTC
TRBD2,-,TRBV4-3,TRBJ2-7,CASSQLRGTYNEQYF,TGCGCCAGCAGCCAGCTGCGGGGGACTTACAATGAGCAGTACTTC
TRBD2,-,TRBV20-1,TRBJ2-3,CSARGWPSGGVVRTDTQYF,TGCAGTGCTAGGGGTTGGCCGAGCGGGGGGGTAGTACGCACAGATACGCAGTATTTT
-,few,TRBV6-6,TRBJ1-1,CASSYLTVNTEAFF,TGTGCCAGCAGTTACTTAACAGTGAACACTGAAGCTTTCTTT
-,few,TRBV9,TRBJ1-4,CASSVAPENEKLFF,TGTGCCAGCAGCGTAGCTCCCGAGAATGAAAAACTGTTTTTT
-,-,TRBV11-1,TRBJ2-7,CASSNPGTHEQYF,TGTGCCAGCAGCAATCCCGGGACTCACGAGCAGTACTTC